This record looks at one T cell receptor beta chain sequence and its context. This clonotype was observed at least ten times. The specificity of this receptor is unknown. One base away there is no much larger clone; base qualities are not given. The CDR3, cysteine through phenylalanine, is 11 amino acids long. Of the read, only the CDR3 DNA is kept; its 33 bases are in frame from base 1. CDR1 and CDR2 were assigned from the germline V gene (reference sequence) as DFQATT and SNEGSKA. The junction shows trimming of 2 bases on V and 7 bases on J, plus 6 bases between the germline ends. Ophthalmopathy patients had moderately to severely active disease, Clinical Activity Score of at least 3, NOSPECS grade of at least 4, and duration under 3 months. The study excluded patients with uncontrolled infections, other autoimmune diseases, pregnancy or lactation. Diagnoses were based on clinical symptoms, serum thyroxine and TRAb, thyroid ultrasound and orbital computed tomography. PBMCs were separated from 10 ml of fresh peripheral blood using Ficoll-Paque density gradient centrifugation. Total RNA was extracted with Trizol reagent, and quality was checked on an Agilent 2100 Bioanalyzer.

This sample is part of a study of T cells in Graves' hyperthyroidism and ophthalmopathy (dated by TCRdb to about 2019). Describing the broader study: Peripheral blood samples were taken at the time of initial diagnosis, prior to any treatment. To identify TCR V-J signatures that set the groups apart, the researchers used a discovery cohort of 100 patients, made up of 40 to 45 with Graves' ophthalmopathy and about 60 with stable Graves' hyperthyroidism. Prospective prediction of ophthalmopathy was tested in an independent validation cohort of fewer than 20 hyperthyroidism patients and 15 to 17 patients who later progressed to ophthalmopathy. The 95 to 100 discovery patients were divided at random into training and test sets in a 7:3 ratio. Thyroid tissue and blood T-cell repertoires from several Graves' hyperthyroidism patients were also compared in the study. After sampling, hyperthyroidism patients received methimazole starting at 30 mg daily, and ophthalmopathy patients received high-dose intravenous methylprednisolone. The paper reports TCR Vbeta CDR3 sequencing of 135 peripheral blood samples: under 45 ophthalmopathy, over 70 hyperthyroidism and around 17 progressor patients.

Paper-wide results and their limitations: Ophthalmopathy was separated from stable hyperthyroidism by a 13 V-J signature model, with approximately 89% sensitivity and 81% to 83% specificity obtained in cross-validation and 80%/75% obtained in testing. Most expanded thyroid clonotypes (frequency above 0.001) were also detected in blood, a finding suggesting that blood repertoires may reflect thyroid immune responses. During validation, the model predicted progression to ophthalmopathy a median of around 6 months ahead of onset, with more than 55% sensitivity and around 72% specificity. No statistical method was used to fix the sample size in advance, and group allocation was not hidden from the investigators.

Amplification of TCR beta CDR3 regions was carried out from RNA transcripts. For the first round of RT-PCR on the TCR CDR3, the HTBI primer set was used together with the Qiagen OneStep RT-PCR kit. Libraries were constructed in a second round of multiplex PCR, after which size selection and purification were performed. The libraries were sequenced on an Illumina HiSeq2000 using paired-end 100 bp reads. Turning to the authors' computational methods: SOAPnuke was used to process the raw data, removing reads that contained adapters or uncalled bases, had a mean Phred below 15, or lacked an exact match to the constant primer or identifier. High-quality paired reads were merged with COPE v1.2.5, and unique nucleotide sequences were defined as clonotypes. MiTCR v1.1 was used to align clonotypes to the IMGT TRBV, TRBD and TRBJ reference segments. Only V-J combinations with frequency above 0.0001, covering approximately 99% of repertoires, were analysed. A TCS score was defined as the ratio between F50 (clonal expansion) and ExV (chaos), using BLOSUM62-based TCRdist between CDR3 peptides within each V-J. Welch's t-statistics and random forest reduced around 550 V-J features to 10 to 15, which were used in a naive Bayes classifier (R e1071). The raw public reads went through TCRdb reprocessing: fastp at Q25, MiXCR clone calling, in-frame beta chains kept. Rows merge per CDR3 protein into single entries with the most common DNA and genes. The V and J calls and clone size come from TCRdb's table, not from the authors' own analysis. Present in this sample are 500,000 to 650,000 distinct CDR3 sequences, more than 14% of which were seen just once. About an eighth of the sample lies in the top ten.

The TCR comes from a woman in her forties or fifties with Graves' ophthalmopathy. The rearranged segments are TRBV20-1 and TRBJ2-1, with no confidently assigned D gene. The specimen was blood. The DNA sequence is as follows: TGCAGTGCTAGATCGGTTAATGAGCAGTTCTTC. It codes for CSARSVNEQFF.